These T cell receptor beta chains were read from a single sample in a study of OX40 agonist ivuxolimab in advanced cancers. Repertoires were generated with immunoSEQ multiplex PCR, while TCRdb's copy carries only in-frame clones and drops some. The sample contains about 24,000 clones, 77% of which appear only once. The sample in question was CD4+ or CD8+ T cells sorted from blood, obtained in a trial of the OX40 agonist ivuxolimab. The receptors come from an adult with an advanced solid tumor such as melanoma, head and neck, liver or kidney cancer. The CDR3 runs from the conserved cysteine through the conserved F or W. The order of the fields is V gene, CDR3 protein.

v_call: TRBV14
cdr3_aa: CASSQPGHYGYTF

v_call: TRBV6-6
cdr3_aa: CASSPGHRTTEAFF

v_call: TRBV6-6
cdr3_aa: CASSYSMGSGANVLTF

v_call: TRBV28
cdr3_aa: CASSLWPEGLERSRDNEQFF

v_call: TRBV30
cdr3_aa: CAWTTGFEEPQHF

v_call: TRBV7-2
cdr3_aa: CASSSGTGLGTDTQYF

v_call: TRBV4-2
cdr3_aa: CASSNLGELFF

v_call: TRBV7-6
cdr3_aa: CASSRTGTSGSNEQYF

v_call: TRBV5-5
cdr3_aa: CASSLARGDWGGTEAFF

v_call: TRBV7-7
cdr3_aa: CASSSTGAGEQYF

v_call: TRBV7-9
cdr3_aa: CASKGGRETSYEQYF

v_call: TRBV6-5
cdr3_aa: CASSYLGADTQYF

v_call: TRBV29-1
cdr3_aa: CSAVHPGAEETQYF

v_call: TRBV7-8
cdr3_aa: CASSRTSGTYEQYF

v_call: TRBV6-6
cdr3_aa: CASTQNQETQYF

v_call: TRBV4-2
cdr3_aa: CASSHAHREAQYF

v_call: TRBV20-1
cdr3_aa: CSAPIEDTQYF

v_call: TRBV9
cdr3_aa: CASSQPGGGYGYTF

v_call: TRBV30
cdr3_aa: CARKGTTEAFF

v_call: TRBV7-9
cdr3_aa: CASSLERTGNGYTF

v_call: TRBV4-2
cdr3_aa: CASSPRLAGRQETQYF

v_call: TRBV12-2
cdr3_aa: CASRATSGEADEQFF

v_call: TRBV10-3
cdr3_aa: CAISAGDQPQHF

v_call: TRBV7-2
cdr3_aa: CASSSPPGTPTHF

v_call: TRBV7-9
cdr3_aa: CASSLQGMGTIYF

v_call: TRBV25-1
cdr3_aa: CASGPVGAKNIQYF

v_call: TRBV7-2
cdr3_aa: CASSPRGPEAFF

v_call: TRBV7-2
cdr3_aa: CASSSGTSGRQFF

v_call: TRBV10-3
cdr3_aa: CAIGGQGARGNQPQHF

v_call: TRBV5-1
cdr3_aa: CASSAAGQGISETQYF

v_call: TRBV6-5
cdr3_aa: CASSYLRQNYGYTF

v_call: TRBV7-2
cdr3_aa: CASSLGGGTSSPLHF

v_call: TRBV7-9
cdr3_aa: CASSLGGSGSPLHF

v_call: TRBV6-5
cdr3_aa: CASVDILGNSPLHF

v_call: TRBV10-2
cdr3_aa: CASSDMNTEAFF

v_call: TRBV30
cdr3_aa: CAWRPSWAGQETQYF

v_call: TRBV10-3
cdr3_aa: CAISGTGGMNTEAFF

v_call: TRBV13
cdr3_aa: CASSQKFSGEGYEQYF

v_call: TRBV5-1
cdr3_aa: CASSLEWAGQAFF

v_call: TRBV9
cdr3_aa: CASSVERSTSTANVLTF